This T cell receptor beta chain was documented in a study of T cell clonality in common variable immunodeficiency. Sequencing used immunoSEQ multiplex PCR; TCRdb keeps in-frame clones, though not all of them. This sample carries tens of thousands of clones, none of them present only once. V shed 2 bases and J shed 4 bases, with 12 bases lying between them. The V gene's germline CDR1 is SGHRS and CDR2 YFSETQ. The CDR3 loop spans 14 amino acids. This clone has ten or more counts. Its antigen remains unknown. The CDR3 goes on 3 residues after the read ends, and that part is filled in from the germline J gene. Points from the study as a whole: Compared with healthy controls, CVID subjects showed increased TCRbeta clonality, mostly in about a third. Reportedly, TCR beta sequences from common variable immunodeficiency showed fewer deletions and N-nucleotide insertions. Links between repertoire features and CVID complications were heterogeneity-limited.

Patients and controls were mostly of Caucasian heritage. The chain employs TRBV5-1 and TRBJ1-2; no definite D call. The receptor's source is a person aged 18-70 years in good health. Sequencing was done on a sample of peripheral blood mononuclear cells. The CDR3 DNA, read in part, is TGCGCCAGCAGCTTTGCCGACCGGGTCTATGGC. Protein sequence: CASSFADRVYG. The whole CDR3 region reads CASSFADRVYGYTF.